The 14 T cell receptor beta chains below all came from one sample that was sequenced in a study of shared clonotypes between healthy human individuals. The data were produced by immunoSEQ multiplex PCR, yet TCRdb's version contains in-frame clones alone and is incomplete. The data show 2 million to 3 million clones, roughly 93% seen once. The sample comprised naive CD4+ T cells from PBMCs. Subset meaning: CD45RA+ positively selected. The receptors here all came from a man in his late teens or twenties in good health. Some clones in this sample may be carry-over from other donors' samples.

The rearrangement uses TRBV14 and TRBJ2-7; 8 bases match TRBD2. This CDR3 spans 13 amino acids. Germline V gives CDR1 SGHDN, CDR2 FVKESK. The junction had 8 bases not matched to a gene; V was cut back by 6 bases and J by 7 bases. The CDR3 is CASSAKREWEQYF. The CDR3 bases are TGTGCCAGCAGTGCTAAGCGGGAGTGGGAGCAGTACTTC. The full variable domain, in which reference TRBV14 and TRBJ2-7 provide the parts outside the CDR3, is EAGVTQFPSHSVIEKGQTVTLRCDPISGHDNLYWYRRVMGKEIKFLLHFVKESKQDESGMPNNRFLAERTGGTYSTLKVQPAELEDSGVYFCASSAKREWEQYFGPGTRLTVT.

The V gene is TRBV19, the J gene TRBJ2-3; 11 bases align to TRBD2. Germline V gene sequence: CDR1 LNHDA, CDR2 SQIVND (reference sequence). CDR3 size: 15 residues. V lost 5 bases, J lost 4 bases, and 5 bases stayed unmatched. Written as DNA, the CDR3 is TGTGCCAGTAGTCCGACTAGCGGGATACCAGATACGCAGTATTTT. This encodes CASSPTSGIPDTQYF.

The rearrangement uses TRBV7-3 and TRBJ1-1; 7 bases align to TRBD1. Germline V lookup: CDR1 SGHTA, CDR2 FQGTGA. V was pared by 1 base and J by 1 base, with 0 bases of the junction left unmatched. CDR3 length equals 14 residues. This CDR3 is CASSLRQGNTEAFF. In DNA, the CDR3 is TGTGCCAGCAGCTTAAGACAGGGGAACACTGAAGCTTTCTTT.

V is TRBV28 and J is TRBJ1-5; tentatively, D is TRBD1 (5 bases). The germline CDR1 and CDR2 sequences are MDHEN and SYDVKM. CDR3 length equals 13 residues. Trimming shortened V by 11 bases and J by 6 bases, and 17 bases separated the two germline ends. The CDR3 nucleotides are TGTGCCGCCAGGCGGGGGGTTCGTCAGCCCCAGCATTTT. Translated, it gives CAARRGVRQPQHF.

The rearrangement uses TRBV10-3 and TRBJ2-1, with a possible D match to TRBD2 (6 bases). CDR3 size: 11 residues. Trimming took 4 bases from V and 15 from J, leaving 13 bases between them. CDR1 is ENHRY and CDR2 is SYGVKD in the germline V gene. CDR3 nucleotides: TGTGCCATCAGTGGGGACTCCCCCCCGTTCTTC. Its protein product is CAISGDSPPFF.

The V and J genes are TRBV2 and TRBJ2-2; no firm D call. The CDR3 is 13 amino acids. Trimming cost V 4 bases and J 5 bases, with 8 bases left between them. Germline V gives CDR1 SNHLY, CDR2 FYNNEI. The CDR3 region is CASSVGVTGELFF. CDR3 bases: TGTGCCAGCAGTGTCGGAGTTACCGGGGAGCTGTTTTTT.

This rearrangement joins TRBV19 to TRBJ2-5, with a tentative D call TRBD1 (6 bases). CDR3 size: 14 residues. Per the germline V gene, CDR1 is LNHDA and CDR2 is SQIVND (reference sequence). V lost 2 bases and J 5 bases, leaving 12 bases between the germline ends. CDR3 residues: CASSIRGGTETQYF. CDR3 DNA sequence: TGTGCCAGTAGTATAAGAGGGGGAACGGAGACCCAGTACTTC.

A single count supports this clone. J is TRBJ1-2 and V is TRBV19; D is unresolved. Germline V gene data show CDR1 as LNHDA and CDR2 as SQIVND (reference sequence). V was pared by 4 bases and J by 8 bases, with 32 bases between. The CDR3 runs 19 residues. CDR3 residues: CASSTRRISAVTEAGGYTF. CDR3 DNA: TGTGCCAGTAGTACCCGGAGGATTTCTGCTGTTACCGAAGCGGGGGGCTACACCTTC.

This sequence joins TRBV7-8 and TRBJ2-3, with D tentatively TRBD1 (6 bases). There are 17 residues in the CDR3. Germline V gene lookup returns CDR1 SGHVS and CDR2 FQNEAQ. V was trimmed by 2 bases and J by 5 bases, leaving 20 bases between them. CDR3 coding DNA: TGTGCCAGCAGCTTAAGCTTCGGACAGCCTGGGGGAGATACGCAGTATTTT. Its translation: CASSLSFGQPGGDTQYF.

This clone was picked up one time. This CDR3 is also generated by other DNA sequences in the sample. This rearrangement joins TRBV18 to TRBJ2-3, with 12 bases that match TRBD2. The CDR3 has 16 amino acids. The germline V gene has CDR1 KGHSH and CDR2 LQKENI. Trimming took 4 bases from V and 2 from J; bases not matched to a gene: 4. CDR3 sequence: CASSLLAGGPTDTQYF. The CDR3 DNA is TGTGCCAGCTCACTCCTAGCGGGAGGGCCCACAGATACGCAGTATTTT.

The CDR3 DNA reads as TGTGCCAGCAGCTTAGCGCGCGGCGGGGAGCTGTTTTTT. Amino acids: CASSLARGGELFF. The genes are TRBV7-9 and TRBJ2-2, with no clear D. The CDR3 has 13 amino acids. CDR1 is SEHNR, CDR2 FQNEAQ, per germline (reference sequence). V dropped 0 bases and J dropped 7 bases, with 6 bases sitting between them.

The CDR3 DNA sequence: TGTGCCAGCAGACTGGGACTAGCGGGTGAAGGTTACTTC. Its translation is CASRLGLAGEGYF. This chain connects TRBV6-5 to TRBJ2-7; the match to TRBD2 covers 12 bases. Germline V gene data show CDR1 as MNHEY and CDR2 as SVGAGI. V was pared by 6 bases and J by 13 bases, with 10 bases of the junction left unmatched. This CDR3 is 13 amino acids long.

This chain joins TRBV7-3 and TRBJ2-7, with 9 positions matching TRBD1. From germline, CDR1 is SGHTA and CDR2 FQGTGA. This CDR3 comprises 16 residues. V lost 1 base to trimming and J lost 3 bases; unmatched junction nucleotides: 7. The DNA of the CDR3 is TGTGCCAGCAGCTTAAATATCGGGACAGGGAACTACGAGCAGTACTTC. Amino acids: CASSLNIGTGNYEQYF.

This CDR3 reads CASSEWRAGGPRETQYF. CDR3 DNA sequence: TGTGCCAGCAGTGAATGGCGAGCGGGGGGCCCCCGAGAGACCCAGTACTTC. The chain recombines TRBV6-1 with TRBJ2-5; 9 bases are a match to TRBD2. The germline CDR1 and CDR2 sequences are MNHNS and SASEGT. After removal of 2 bases from V and 4 bases from J, the junction contained 11 bases not matched to a gene. The CDR3 is 17 residues long.